A selection of T cell receptor beta chains follows, all from one sample in a study of memory CD4+ T cells and cytomegalovirus serostatus. Sequencing was performed with immunoSEQ multiplex PCR; in TCRdb, only in-frame clones are kept and a portion is missing. The sample consists of 46,000 or so clones, roughly three quarters of them appearing once. The sample consisted of memory CD4+ T cells from blood. The source of these receptors is an adult in good health and CMV-seronegative. Both conserved end residues are part of each CDR3. A D gene is named only where the DNA matches it firmly. Rows may omit the clone size; those that give it use once, few, many or a size class.

. once TRBJ2-3 TRBV5-6 TGTGCCAGCAGCTTAGGCGGGCCACGCACAGATACGCAGTATTTT CASSLGGPRTDTQYF
. . TRBJ2-7 TRBV28 TGTGCCAGCACCCCAGGGCGGATTTACGAGCAGTACTTC CASTPGRIYEQYF
. . TRBJ1-2 TRBV6-1 TGTGCCAGCAGTGAATACAGGCAATATGGCTACACCTTC CASSEYRQYGYTF
TRBD1 once TRBJ2-3 TRBV5-4 TGTGCCAGCAGCAGGACAGGGGGCACAGATACGCAGTATTTT CASSRTGGTDTQYF
. once TRBJ2-4 TRBV6-1 TGTGCCAGCAGGCATGGGGGGGGCGAAAACATTCAGTACTTC CASRHGGGENIQYF
. . TRBJ1-6 TRBV6-6 TGTGCCAGCAGTTACGCAGGCTATAATTCACCCCTCCACTTT CASSYAGYNSPLHF
. . TRBJ1-1 TRBV5-4 TGTGCCAGCAGCTTGGCCCCAGGGATGGCTGAAGCTTTCTTT CASSLAPGMAEAFF
. . TRBJ2-4 TRBV18 TGTGCCAGCTCAGGGGGACACCCAGGAACCAAAAACATTCAGTACTTC CASSGGHPGTKNIQYF
TRBD1 . TRBJ2-7 TRBV10-3 TGTGCCATCAGTCAACAGGGGGCAGAGTACGAGCAGTACTTC CAISQQGAEYEQYF
TRBD1 . TRBJ2-7 TRBV2 TGTGCCAGCAGCCCAACCGCCGGGACAGGGGCTTACGAGCAGTACTTC CASSPTAGTGAYEQYF